A single sample is the source of the 25 T cell receptor beta chains below, sequenced in a study of T cell responses to AZD1222 COVID-19 vaccine. Sequencing was performed with immunoSEQ multiplex PCR; in TCRdb, only in-frame clones are kept and a portion is missing. Counted here are about 96,000 clones, 89% occurring once; the ten biggest clones make up 1.5% to 2%. The material sequenced was peripheral blood, taken on day 0 of AZD1222 vaccination. Every receptor here comes from an adult in good health.

The rearrangement uses TRBV5-6 and TRBJ2-1; D gene ambiguous. Germline V gene lookup returns CDR1 SGHDT and CDR2 YYEEEE. This CDR3 region has 18 residues. With 1 base removed from V and 3 bases from J, the gap between germline ends came to 20 bases. The CDR3 here is CASSLLISITSYYNEQFF. The CDR3 nucleotides read TGTGCCAGCAGCTTGCTAATCTCGATAACATCTTACTACAATGAGCAGTTCTTC.

This clone was detected only once. The V call is TRBV19, the J call TRBJ1-1; 8 bases map to TRBD1. The CDR3 length is 14 residues. The germline V gene encodes CDR1 LNHDA and CDR2 SQIVND (reference sequence). J was trimmed by 5 bases and V by 2 bases; bases with no gene match: 4. CDR3 DNA: TGTGCCAGTAGTATACAGGGGGCGCGGACTGAAGCTTTCTTT. Translated, it gives CASSIQGARTEAFF.

The rearrangement links TRBV29-1 to TRBJ1-2; a weak D match, TRBD1 (5 bases). CDR3 length: 12 residues. The germline V gene has CDR1 SQVTM and CDR2 ANQGSEA. Between the trimmed V and J ends, which lost 6 bases and 6 bases, there was a span of 14 bases. The CDR3: CSVAFGGNGYTF. CDR3 sequence (DNA): TGCAGCGTCGCCTTCGGGGGGAATGGCTACACCTTC.

The chain is built from TRBV12-5 and TRBJ1-4; the D gene is possibly TRBD1 (6 bases). The CDR3 has 15 amino acids. Deletions cut 2 bases from V and 8 bases from J, with 15 bases between. Looked up from germline, CDR1 is LGHNT and CDR2 is FRNRAP. CDR3 protein: CASGLNGIRGEKLFF. The CDR3 DNA reads TGTGCTAGTGGTTTGAACGGAATAAGGGGGGAAAAACTGTTTTTT.

J is TRBJ1-1 and V is TRBV2, with unresolved D. This CDR3 has 14 residues. V dropped 9 bases and J dropped 4 bases, with 18 bases sitting between them. Germline V gives CDR1 SNHLY, CDR2 FYNNEI. The CDR3 sequence: CASIFVWDGTEAFF. CDR3 nucleotide sequence: TGTGCCAGTATTTTTGTGTGGGATGGCACTGAAGCTTTCTTT.

This clone was picked up a small number of times. The chain has TRBV12-3 or TRBV12-4 and TRBJ1-1; D uncertain. The CDR3 has 11 amino acids. Trimming took 4 bases from V and 6 from J, leaving 6 bases between them. The CDR3 DNA reads TGTGCCAGCAGTTCCGGCGCTGAAGCTTTCTTT. It is translated as CASSSGAEAFF.

This chain connects TRBV5-5 to TRBJ1-2; 7 bases are a match to TRBD1. The junction had 1 base not matched to a gene; V was cut back by 0 bases and J by 5 bases. The germline V gene has CDR1 SGHKS and CDR2 YYEKEE (reference sequence). The CDR3 loop spans 13 amino acids. CDR3 residues: CASSLEQGYGYTF. DNA for the CDR3: TGTGCCAGCAGCTTGGAACAGGGGTATGGCTACACCTTC.

This chain links TRBV30 with TRBJ2-6, with D hard to call. V shed 5 bases and J shed 0 bases, with 20 bases lying between them. The CDR3 has 18 amino acids. Germline assignment: CDR1 GTSNPN and CDR2 SVGIG (reference sequence). Here the CDR3 reads CAWEFGFSLSSGANVLTF. DNA of the CDR3: TGTGCCTGGGAGTTTGGGTTTTCCTTAAGCTCTGGGGCCAACGTCCTGACTTTC.

This clone has just a few counts. The chain is built from TRBV6-5 and TRBJ1-1, with TRBD1 identical over 7 bases. V dropped 5 bases and J dropped 6; count of bases not matched to a gene: 9. The germline V gene has CDR1 MNHEY and CDR2 SVGAGI. The CDR3 spans 14 residues. The CDR3 nucleotides are TGTGCCAGCAGTAGGGGGCGGCAGCGGGCTGAAGCTTTCTTT. Residues: CASSRGRQRAEAFF.

The V call is TRBV4-3, the J call TRBJ1-4; TRBD1 matches 8 bases. This CDR3 region has 14 residues. With 6 bases clipped from V and 10 bases from J, the junction kept 10 bases outside the gene matches. Germline CDR1 reads LGHNA; CDR2 reads YSLEER. This chain's CDR3 is CASSPDRESGKLFF. The CDR3 DNA is TGCGCCAGCAGTCCGGACAGGGAAAGCGGAAAACTGTTTTTT.

The chain recombines TRBV6-5 with TRBJ2-3, with TRBD1 matching over 12 bases. This CDR3 is 14 amino acids long. CDR1 is MNHEY and CDR2 is SVGAGI in the germline V gene. V was clipped by 7 bases and J by 5 bases; unmatched bases: 4. This CDR3 is CASKGQGAKDTQYF. CDR3 bases: TGTGCCAGCAAGGGACAGGGGGCTAAAGATACGCAGTATTTT.

This chain joins TRBV19 and TRBJ1-1, with D uncertain. Trimming took off 3 bases at V and 1 base at J, with 9 bases between the two ends. The CDR3 is 14 residues long. Per germline, CDR1 LNHDA and CDR2 SQIVND (reference sequence). In nucleotides, the CDR3 is TGTGCCAGTAGTATCGGCCCCGGGAACACTGAAGCTTTCTTT. Encoded protein: CASSIGPGNTEAFF.

The sample holds one count of this clone. The gene calls are TRBV28 and TRBJ1-2; 10 bases are shared with TRBD1. V shed 10 bases and J 4 bases; nucleotides not matched to a gene: 12. This CDR3 has 15 residues. Germline loops: CDR1 MDHEN, CDR2 SYDVKM. The CDR3 DNA sequence: TGTGCCACCGAACCCGACAGGGGGCGAGGCTATGGCTACACCTTC. Translated: CATEPDRGRGYGYTF.

The count of this clone is one. The rearrangement links TRBV5-1 to TRBJ2-2, with TRBD2 identical over 10 bases. Trimming at V came to 0 bases and at J to 7 bases, leaving 6 bases not matched to a gene. The CDR3 is 16 residues long. The germline CDR1 and CDR2 sequences are SGHRS and YFSETQ. CDR3 in DNA: TGCGCCAGCAGCTTGGCCCTAGCGGGGGCGAGCGGGGAGCTGTTTTTT. Residues: CASSLALAGASGELFF.

V gene TRBV5-6 combines with J gene TRBJ1-4; D not resolved. V was trimmed by 2 bases and J by 4 bases, leaving 21 bases between them. The CDR3 runs to 18 residues. Germline V gene lookup returns CDR1 SGHDT and CDR2 YYEEEE. The CDR3 DNA reads TGTGCCAGCAGCTTAAATTTTGGGGTGTATGGAGGTAATGAAAAACTGTTTTTT. It yields the protein CASSLNFGVYGGNEKLFF.

The chain uses TRBV6-5 and TRBJ2-7; D not resolved. This CDR3 is 16 amino acids long. V was shortened by 0 bases and J by 2 bases, with 14 bases between the two germline ends. The germline gives CDR1 MNHEY, CDR2 SVGAGI. The CDR3 protein is CASSYSPPQVPYEQYF. As DNA, the CDR3 is TGTGCCAGCAGTTACTCTCCCCCCCAAGTACCCTACGAGCAGTACTTC.

V is TRBV5-8 and J is TRBJ2-3; D tentatively fits TRBD1 or TRBD2 (5 bases each). The V and J ends lost 0 bases and 1 base respectively, with 15 bases between them. CDR1 is SGHTS, CDR2 YDEGEE, per germline. The CDR3 consists of 17 residues. This CDR3 reads CASSLGDGLYGTDTQYF. The CDR3 DNA sequence: TGTGCCAGCAGCTTGGGGGACGGCCTCTATGGCACAGATACGCAGTATTTT. Supplemented by reference TRBV5-8 and TRBJ2-3, the full variable domain reads EAGVTQSPTHLIKTRGQQATLRCSPISGHTSVYWYQQALGLGLQFLLWYDEGEERNRGNFPPRFSGRQFPNYSSELNVNALELEDSALYLCASSLGDGLYGTDTQYFGPGTRLTVL.

The chain links TRBV7-8 to TRBJ2-1; TRBD2 aligns across 11 bases. The CDR3 is 17 residues long. V dropped 5 bases and J dropped 4; count of bases not matched to a gene: 10. In germline, CDR1 is SGHVS, CDR2 FQNEAQ. CDR3 nucleotides: TGTGCCAGCAGCCCTAGCGGGGGGCCTCTCCTTTACAATGAGCAGTTCTTC. It translates to CASSPSGGPLLYNEQFF.

This clone has just a few counts. The V and J genes are TRBV20-1 and TRBJ2-7; D remains unclear. Deletions cut 2 bases from V and 4 bases from J, with 6 bases between. Per the germline V gene, CDR1 is DFQATT and CDR2 is SNEGSKA (reference sequence). The CDR3 spans 11 residues. Written as DNA, the CDR3 is TGCAGTGCTAGAACAACTTACGAGCAGTACTTC. Translating gives CSARTTYEQYF.

The genes are TRBV5-6 and TRBJ1-6; no reliable D call. Germline-derived CDR1 and CDR2 are SGHDT and YYEEEE. The CDR3 covers 15 residues. The V end was cut by 4 bases, the J end by 5 bases, with 13 bases between. CDR3 sequence reads: CASSRIEVHNSPLHF. The DNA for the CDR3 is TGTGCCAGCAGCCGGATCGAGGTCCATAATTCACCCCTCCACTTT.

The CDR3 sequence is CASSQVPGGSGYTF. CDR3 DNA: TGTGCCAGCAGCCAAGTACCGGGGGGCTCTGGCTACACCTTC. J is TRBJ1-2 and V is TRBV3-1 (or the pseudogene TRBV3-2), with D perhaps matching TRBD1 (6 bases). Trimming shortened V by 1 base and J by 7 bases, and 13 bases separated the two germline ends. Germline V lookup: CDR1 LGHDT, CDR2 YNNKEL (reference sequence). This CDR3 has 14 amino acids.

The V call is TRBV18, the J call TRBJ1-5, with a weak D call TRBD1 (5 bases). Germline loops: CDR1 KGHSH, CDR2 LQKENI. CDR3 length: 16 amino acids. Trimming shortened V by 3 bases and J by 0 bases, and 12 bases separated the two germline ends. For the CDR3, the DNA is TGTGCCAGCTCACCCCAGGGATTAAATAGCAATCAGCCCCAGCATTTT. Amino acids: CASSPQGLNSNQPQHF.

The rearrangement uses TRBV2 and TRBJ1-4; a weak D match, TRBD1 (6 bases). The CDR3 sequence is 17 residues long. The V and J ends lost 6 bases and 4 bases respectively, with 21 bases between them. Germline V lookup: CDR1 SNHLY, CDR2 FYNNEI. In DNA form, the CDR3 reads TGTGCCAGCAGGGGGCCCCAACAGGGTTTCAGTAATGAAAAACTGTTTTTT. The encoded protein is CASRGPQQGFSNEKLFF.

V is TRBV7-3 and J is TRBJ2-3; D uncertain. This CDR3 is 13 amino acids long. The germline gives CDR1 SGHTA, CDR2 FQGTGA. Trimming removed 4 bases from V and 0 bases from J, with 5 bases in between. The CDR3, as DNA: TGTGCCAGCAGCTCCACTAGCACAGATACGCAGTATTTT. The encoded protein is CASSSTSTDTQYF.

The rearrangement joins TRBV4-1 to TRBJ2-3; weak D call: TRBD2 (5 bases). The CDR3 contains 14 residues. Trimming shortened V by 2 bases and J by 2 bases, and 8 bases separated the two germline ends. From germline, CDR1 is MGHRA and CDR2 YSYEKL. The CDR3 DNA follows: TGCGCCAGCAGCCAAACGGGAACCACAGATACGCAGTATTTT. The encoded protein is CASSQTGTTDTQYF.